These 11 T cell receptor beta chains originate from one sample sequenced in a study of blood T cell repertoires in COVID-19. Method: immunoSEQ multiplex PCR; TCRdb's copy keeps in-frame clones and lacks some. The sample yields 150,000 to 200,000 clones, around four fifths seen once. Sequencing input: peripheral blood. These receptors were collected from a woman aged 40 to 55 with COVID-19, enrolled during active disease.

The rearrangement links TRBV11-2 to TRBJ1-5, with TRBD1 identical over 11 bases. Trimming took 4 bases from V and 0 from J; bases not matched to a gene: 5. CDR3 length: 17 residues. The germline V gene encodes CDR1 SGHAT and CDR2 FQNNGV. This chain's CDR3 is CASSSRTGGISNQPQHF. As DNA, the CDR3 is TGTGCCAGCAGCTCAAGGACAGGGGGCATTAGCAATCAGCCCCAGCATTTT.

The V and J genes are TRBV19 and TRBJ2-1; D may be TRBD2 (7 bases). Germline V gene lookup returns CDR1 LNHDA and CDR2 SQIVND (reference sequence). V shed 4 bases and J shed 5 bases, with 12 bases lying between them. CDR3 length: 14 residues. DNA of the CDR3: TGTGCCAGTAGTAGGGGGGGCTTGAACAATGAGCAGTTCTTC. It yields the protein CASSRGGLNNEQFF.

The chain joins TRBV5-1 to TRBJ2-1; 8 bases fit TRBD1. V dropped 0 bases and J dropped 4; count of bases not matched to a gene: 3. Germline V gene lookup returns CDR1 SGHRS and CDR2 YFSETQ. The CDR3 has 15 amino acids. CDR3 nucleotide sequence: TGCGCCAGCAGCTTGGATTGGGACAGGTACAATGAGCAGTTCTTC. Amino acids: CASSLDWDRYNEQFF.

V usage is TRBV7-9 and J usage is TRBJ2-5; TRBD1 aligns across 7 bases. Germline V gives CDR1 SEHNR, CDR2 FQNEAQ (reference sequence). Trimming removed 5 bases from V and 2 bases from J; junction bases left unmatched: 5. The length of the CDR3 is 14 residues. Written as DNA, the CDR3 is TGTGCCAGCAGCCCGGACAGGTTTCAAGAGACCCAGTACTTC. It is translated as CASSPDRFQETQYF.

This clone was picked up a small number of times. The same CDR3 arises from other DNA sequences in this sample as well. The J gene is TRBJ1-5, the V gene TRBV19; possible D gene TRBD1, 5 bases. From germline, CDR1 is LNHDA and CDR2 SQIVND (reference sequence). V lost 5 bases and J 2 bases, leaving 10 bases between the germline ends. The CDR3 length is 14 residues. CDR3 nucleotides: TGTGCCAGTAGTCCAGGGAAGGGCAATCAGCCCCAGCATTTT. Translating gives CASSPGKGNQPQHF. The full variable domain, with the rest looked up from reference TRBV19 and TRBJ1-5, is DGGITQSPKYLFRKEGQNVTLSCEQNLNHDAMYWYRQDPGQGLRLIYYSQIVNDFQKGDIAEGYSVSREKKESFPLTVTSAQKNPTAFYLCASSPGKGNQPQHFGDGTRLSIL.

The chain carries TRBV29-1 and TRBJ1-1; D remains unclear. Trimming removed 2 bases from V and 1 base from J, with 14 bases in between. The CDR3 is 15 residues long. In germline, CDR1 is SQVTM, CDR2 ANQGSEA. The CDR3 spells CSVEWYLGPNTEAFF. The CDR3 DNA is TGCAGCGTTGAATGGTACCTGGGCCCGAACACTGAAGCTTTCTTT.

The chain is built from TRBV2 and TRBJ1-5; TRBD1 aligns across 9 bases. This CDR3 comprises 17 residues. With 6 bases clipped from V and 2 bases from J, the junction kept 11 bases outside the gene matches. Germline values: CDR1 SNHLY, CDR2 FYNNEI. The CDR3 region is CASRGDRAGRGNQPQHF. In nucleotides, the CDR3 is TGTGCCAGCAGGGGGGACAGGGCGGGACGCGGCAATCAGCCCCAGCATTTT.

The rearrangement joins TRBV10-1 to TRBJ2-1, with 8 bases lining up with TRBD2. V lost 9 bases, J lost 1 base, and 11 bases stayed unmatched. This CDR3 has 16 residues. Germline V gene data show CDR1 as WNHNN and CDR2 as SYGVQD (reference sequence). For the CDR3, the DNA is TGCGCCAGTTCGGAAGCGGGAGCTAGTTCCTACAATGAGCAGTTCTTC. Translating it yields CASSEAGASSYNEQFF.

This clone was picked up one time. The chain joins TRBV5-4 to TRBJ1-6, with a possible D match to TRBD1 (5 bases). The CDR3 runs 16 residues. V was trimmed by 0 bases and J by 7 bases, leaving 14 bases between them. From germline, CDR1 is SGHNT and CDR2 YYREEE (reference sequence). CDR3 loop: CASSLAGGGTNSPLHF. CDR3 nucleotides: TGTGCCAGCAGCTTGGCCGGGGGAGGGACCAATTCACCCCTCCACTTT.

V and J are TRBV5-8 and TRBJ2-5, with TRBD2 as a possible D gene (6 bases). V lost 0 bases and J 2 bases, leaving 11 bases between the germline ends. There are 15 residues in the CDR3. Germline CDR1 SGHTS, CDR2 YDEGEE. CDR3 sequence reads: CASSLAGVTQETQYF. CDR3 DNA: TGTGCCAGCAGCTTGGCGGGGGTTACACAAGAGACCCAGTACTTC.

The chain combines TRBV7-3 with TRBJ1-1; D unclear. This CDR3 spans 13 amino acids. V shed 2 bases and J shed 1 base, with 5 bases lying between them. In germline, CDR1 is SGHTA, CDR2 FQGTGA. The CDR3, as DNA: TGTGCCAGCAGCTTATTCGGGAACACTGAAGCTTTCTTT. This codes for CASSLFGNTEAFF.